The source of this TCR beta chain is a study of cytomegalovirus exposure and HLA in healthy donors. General study points: Donors were assumed by presence/absence analyses to have roughly uniform sequencing depth.

The primer mix had 60 Vbeta and 13 Jbeta primers. The repertoire was sequenced with immunoSEQ multiplex PCR; TCRdb's copy has only in-frame clones and lacks some. The sample shows about 230,000 clones, around 80% of them seen only once. In the case of this clone: Its specificity is not known. The same CDR3 can be traced to other DNA sequences in this sample.

The sample comprised PBMCs. This clonotype originated in a woman aged 60-70 years in good health and CMV-seropositive.

The CDR3 DNA follows: TGCGCCAGCAGTGAGCAGGGTAACACTGAAGCTTTCTTT. It yields the protein CASSEQGNTEAFF. The chain combines TRBV10-1 with TRBJ1-1; D might be TRBD1 (5 bases). V was pared by 2 bases and J by 2 bases, with 6 bases between. The CDR3 runs to 13 residues. Germline CDR1 and CDR2: WNHNN and SYGVQD (reference sequence).